The clone carrying this T cell receptor beta chain was seen only once. What it recognizes is unknown. Scientists amplified the TCR beta CDR3 regions from RNA transcripts. HTBI primers were used in a first-round RT-PCR, which preceded a second-round multiplex PCR. Via MiXCR, TCRdb re-called the multiplex PCR reads, giving one row per CDR3 protein. Of more than 1,000,000 distinct CDR3 sequences in the sample, about 36% were seen once. The germline gives CDR1 SQVTM, CDR2 ANQGSEA. The trim removed 8 bases at V and 7 bases at J, leaving 11 bases unmatched. The CDR3 runs to 12 residues. The sample is drawn from a study of Graves' ophthalmopathy and Graves' hyperthyroidism. Regarding the study as a whole: The model reached approximately 67% sensitivity and about 72% specificity for predicting ophthalmopathy progression.

Hyperthyroidism patients had new diagnoses, durations under 2 months, and ages of 18 to 65. Other autoimmune diseases, uncontrolled infections, pregnancy or lactation excluded patients from enrollment. Clinicians diagnosed using symptoms, serum thyroxine, TRAb, thyroid ultrasound and orbital computed tomography. The chain carries TRBV29-1 and TRBJ2-7, with 7 nucleotides matching TRBD1. The receptor was derived from an adult man with Graves' hyperthyroidism. The sample was peripheral blood or thyroid tissue (not recorded which). CDR3 in DNA: TGCAGCCACCGGGACAGTTCGAGGGAGCAGTACTTC. It specifies CSHRDSSREQYF.